This T cell receptor beta chain was recovered during a study of CD8 T cells in ankylosing spondylitis. Findings and caveats of the study: As reported, disease-linked clones showed significant enrichment in matched ankylosing spondylitis synovial fluid. Earlier reports found some motif variants in synovial fluid and blood in reactive arthritis. Peripheral blood held disease-linked clones only at relatively low frequency, and these were CD8+. Blood from ankylosing spondylitis patients appeared to carry a characteristic roughly 8-variant TCR beta motif.

It was by quantitative 5'-RACE with molecular barcodes that TCR beta libraries were made. TCRdb reanalysed the 5' RACE reads using MiXCR and keeps one entry per CDR3 protein. Of fewer than 500,000 distinct CDR3 sequences detected, 20% to 25% appear once; the ten largest clones hold about 15%. This clonotype was picked up a small number of times. What it binds is unknown. This CDR3 spans 13 amino acids. Trimming pared 0 bases from V and 7 bases from J, leaving 7 bases between. Per germline, CDR1 SGDLS and CDR2 YYNGEE. This TCR came from a male donor with ankylosing spondylitis. The chain combines TRBV9 with TRBJ2-2; no reliable D call. Sequenced sample: blood, either unsorted or a sorted T cell fraction (not recorded which). The CDR3 region has the DNA TGTGCCAGCAGCGTAGTAATGGACGGGGAGCTGTTTTTT. Translated: CASSVVMDGELFF.